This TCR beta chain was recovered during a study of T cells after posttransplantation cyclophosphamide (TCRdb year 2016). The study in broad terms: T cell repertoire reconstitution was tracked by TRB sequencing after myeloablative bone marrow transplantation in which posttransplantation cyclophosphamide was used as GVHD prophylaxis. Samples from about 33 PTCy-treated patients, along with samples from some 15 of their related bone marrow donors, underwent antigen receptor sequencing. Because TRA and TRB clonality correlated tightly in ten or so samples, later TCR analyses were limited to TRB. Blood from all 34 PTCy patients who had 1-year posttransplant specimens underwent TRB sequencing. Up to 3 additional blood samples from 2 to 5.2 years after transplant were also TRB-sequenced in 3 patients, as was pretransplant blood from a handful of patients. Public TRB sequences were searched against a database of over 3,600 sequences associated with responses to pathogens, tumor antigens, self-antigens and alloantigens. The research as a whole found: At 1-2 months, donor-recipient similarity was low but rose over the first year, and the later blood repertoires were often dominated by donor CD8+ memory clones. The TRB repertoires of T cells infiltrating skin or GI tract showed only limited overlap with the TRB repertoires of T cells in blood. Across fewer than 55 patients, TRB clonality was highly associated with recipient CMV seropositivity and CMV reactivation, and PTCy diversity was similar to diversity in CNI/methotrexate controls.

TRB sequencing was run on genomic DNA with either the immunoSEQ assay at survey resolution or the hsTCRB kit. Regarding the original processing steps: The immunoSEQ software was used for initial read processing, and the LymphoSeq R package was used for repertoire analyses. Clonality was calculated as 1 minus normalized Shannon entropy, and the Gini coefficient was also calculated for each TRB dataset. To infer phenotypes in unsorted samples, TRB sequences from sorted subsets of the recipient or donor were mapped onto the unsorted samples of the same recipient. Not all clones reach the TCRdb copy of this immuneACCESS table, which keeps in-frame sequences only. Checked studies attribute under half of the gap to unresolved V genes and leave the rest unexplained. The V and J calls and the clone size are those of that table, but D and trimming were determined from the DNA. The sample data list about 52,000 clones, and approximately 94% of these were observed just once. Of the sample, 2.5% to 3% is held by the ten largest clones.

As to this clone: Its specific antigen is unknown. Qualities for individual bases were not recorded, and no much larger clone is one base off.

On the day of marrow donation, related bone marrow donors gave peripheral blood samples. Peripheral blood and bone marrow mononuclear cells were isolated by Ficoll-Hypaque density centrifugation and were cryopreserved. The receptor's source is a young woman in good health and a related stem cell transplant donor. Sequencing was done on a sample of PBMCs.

The CDR3 region: CALQRGGYNEQFF. The DNA is as follows: TGTGCCTTACAGCGGGGGGGATACAATGAGCAGTTCTTC. The chain uses TRBV30 and TRBJ2-1; 10 central nucleotides agree with TRBD2. V trim: 7 bases; J trim: 4 bases; unmatched bases: 4. The germline V gene (reference sequence) yields GTSNPN for CDR1 and SVGIG for CDR2. CDR3 length: 13 amino acids, cysteine to phenylalanine. Only the CDR3 DNA is retained, 39 bases long and in frame from the first base.